This TCR beta chain was observed in a study of identical twins. TCRdb passed the 5' RACE reads through MiXCR, listing each CDR3 protein once. The sample yields 470,000 or so distinct CDR3 sequences, less than 25% seen once. These same records also appear under a second study, on T cells expressing NK-cell markers.

The clonotype comes from a woman aged 18-29 years in good health. The sample taken for sequencing was CD4+ T cells sorted from blood.

DNA of the CDR3: TGTGCCAGCAGCGCGGGGGGAGTTCGGGAGCAGTACTTC. It codes for CASSAGGVREQYF. The rearrangement joins TRBV9 to TRBJ2-7; 7 nucleotides line up with TRBD2. The CDR3 extends over 13 amino acids. V trimming: 3 bases; J trimming: 7 bases; junction bases outside the gene matches: 7. Germline CDR1 and CDR2: SGDLS and YYNGEE. The full variable domain, rest sourced from reference TRBV9 and TRBJ2-7, is DSGVTQTPKHLITATGQRVTLRCSPRSGDLSVYWYQQSLDQGLQFLIQYYNGEERAKGNILERFSAQQFPDLHSELNLSSLELGDSALYFCASSAGGVREQYFGPGTRLTVT.